One TCR beta chain is described in this entry. Repertoires were generated with immunoSEQ multiplex PCR, while TCRdb's copy carries only in-frame clones and drops some. The sample shows about 980,000 clones, over 60% of them seen only once. This entry comes from a study of shared clonotypes between healthy human individuals. CDR3 length equals 16 residues. The V and J ends lost 6 bases and 0 bases, in that order; junction bases with no gene match: 8. The germline V gene encodes CDR1 SGHAT and CDR2 FQDESV (reference sequence). The origin of this receptor is a man younger than 30 in good health. This rearrangement joins TRBV11-1 to TRBJ2-1, with 7 bases identical to TRBD1. Sequences were obtained from memory CD4+ T cells sorted from blood. Subset specified: CD45RA-negative fraction. The CDR3 is CASRPNTGVSYNEQFF. CDR3 DNA sequence: TGTGCCAGCAGACCAAACACAGGGGTCTCCTACAATGAGCAGTTCTTC.